This TCR beta chain was profiled in a study of PD-L1 blockade in urothelial cancer. The time point: pretreatment peripheral blood. Germline V lookup: CDR1 SQVTM, CDR2 ANQGSEA. This CDR3 has 14 amino acids. V gave up 7 bases and J gave up 0 bases, with 13 bases separating them. The data were produced by immunoSEQ multiplex PCR, yet TCRdb's version contains in-frame clones alone and is incomplete. The sample shows some 50,000 clones, roughly 89% of them seen only once. The TCR comes from a woman aged 55-75 years with urothelial cancer. The sequences come from PBMCs, collected around atezolizumab (anti-PD-L1) treatment. The rearrangement joins TRBV29-1 to TRBJ2-1; the D gene is possibly TRBD2 (5 bases). CDR3 protein: CSALGSGSYNEQFF. The CDR3 nucleotides are TGCAGCGCCCTGGGGAGCGGCTCCTACAATGAGCAGTTCTTC.